This entry lists 3 T cell receptor beta chains sequenced from one sample in a study of immune heterogeneity within non-small cell lung tumors. With 32 V and 13 J primers, multiplex PCR amplified the TCR beta CDR3. Using its own MiXCR run on the multiplex PCR reads, TCRdb lists one record per CDR3 protein. The repertoire holds around 30,000 distinct CDR3 sequences, with 25% to 30% as singletons. TCRs were amplified from roughly 540 ng gDNA of bulk tumor per sample. Taken during surgery, several biopsies per primary tumor were spaced as far apart as possible within the tumor mass. Their non-small cell lung cancer was newly diagnosed and untreated, and the patients underwent curative surgery. The specimen was lung tumor tissue. These receptors were obtained from a man in his forties or fifties with non-small cell lung cancer.

This clonotype has a handful of counts. CDR3 sequence: CASSPQGQRNTEAFF. DNA for the CDR3: TGTGCCAGCAGCCCACAGGGACAGCGGAACACTGAAGCTTTCTTT. V usage is TRBV4-2 and J usage is TRBJ1-1, with 7 bases fitting TRBD1. Trimming took 4 bases from V and 1 from J; bases not matched to a gene: 6. Germline CDR1 LGHNA, CDR2 YNFKEQ. There are 15 residues in the CDR3.

About this clonotype itself: A much larger clone lies a single base off, so this may be a read error. The V call is TRBV7-9, the J call TRBJ2-3, with 11 nucleotides matching TRBD1. The CDR3 has 16 residues. Looked up from germline, CDR1 is SEHNR and CDR2 is FQNEAQ (reference sequence). CDR3 coding DNA: TGTGCCAGCAGCTTTCCAGGACAGGGGGCTTCGGATACGCAGTCTTTT. Translation: CASSFPGQGASDTQSF.

Comment on this clonotype: This clone may be a read error of a much larger clone one base away. V gene TRBV6-1 combines with J gene TRBJ2-7, with a weak D call TRBD1 (6 bases). Germline V gene lookup returns CDR1 MNHNS and CDR2 SASEGT. The CDR3 sequence is 13 residues long. The V gene lost 5 bases and the J gene lost 1 base, with 9 bases spanning the gap. The CDR3 DNA reads as TGTGCCAGCAGTCTCCAGGGGTCCTACGAGCAGTACTTC. Translating gives CASSLQGSYEQYF.